The 20 T cell receptor beta chains reported below all come from one sample, sequenced in a study of beta chain features in type 1 diabetes. Expressed TCRB transcripts were sequenced because the isolated RNA had all been reverse transcribed beforehand. The protocol was immunoSEQ multiplex PCR, while the TCRdb copy is restricted to in-frame clones and leaves out a portion. This table holds some 410,000 clones, approximately 13% found once. The specimen was naive CD4+ T cells from blood. These receptors came from a man aged 30 to 45 in good health.

The chain combines TRBV15 with TRBJ1-1; no definite D call. The germline V gene encodes CDR1 LNHNV and CDR2 YYDKDF (reference sequence). Trimming removed 4 bases from V and 1 base from J, with 16 bases in between. This CDR3 is 16 amino acids long. The CDR3 loop is CATSNPESPPNTEAFF. For the CDR3, the DNA is TGTGCCACCAGCAACCCTGAGAGTCCACCGAACACTGAAGCTTTCTTT.

This clone appeared a few times. The chain links TRBV7-2 to TRBJ2-6, with D hard to call. V was trimmed by 3 bases and J by 1 base, leaving 4 bases between them. The CDR3 contains 14 residues. The V gene's germline CDR1 is SGHTA and CDR2 FQGNSA. The DNA of the CDR3 is TGTGCCAGCAGCTTCTATTCTGGGGCCAACGTCCTGACTTTC. As protein: CASSFYSGANVLTF.

This clone occurred a few times. The chain employs TRBV15 and TRBJ2-5, with TRBD2 as a possible D gene (6 bases). Germline CDR1 LNHNV, CDR2 YYDKDF (reference sequence). This CDR3 spans 15 amino acids. Trimming left V 2 bases short and J 5 bases short, with 15 bases between. CDR3 sequence reads: CATSRSRDSWETQYF. The CDR3 DNA follows: TGTGCCACCAGCAGATCAAGGGACTCCTGGGAGACCCAGTACTTC. The full variable domain, rest sourced from reference TRBV15 and TRBJ2-5, is DAMVIQNPRYQVTQFGKPVTLSCSQTLNHNVMYWYQQKSSQAPKLLFHYYDKDFNNEADTPDNFQSRRPNTSFCFLDIRSPGLGDTAMYLCATSRSRDSWETQYFGPGTRLLVL.

This sequence joins TRBV27 and TRBJ2-4; 12 bases line up with TRBD2. CDR3 length equals 16 residues. Trimming at V came to 4 bases and at J to 3 bases, leaving 4 bases not matched to a gene. The V gene's germline CDR1 is MNHEY and CDR2 SMNVEV (reference sequence). The CDR3 sequence is CASSSLAGGNKNIQYF. CDR3 DNA sequence: TGTGCCAGCAGTTCCCTAGCGGGAGGGAACAAAAACATTCAGTACTTC.

A few counts support this clone. V is TRBV30 and J is TRBJ1-1; D gene uncertain. Per germline, CDR1 GTSNPN and CDR2 SVGIG (reference sequence). This CDR3 has 13 amino acids. V was pared by 8 bases and J by 0 bases, with 13 bases between. The CDR3 protein is CAGRSVMNTEAFF. CDR3 nucleotides: TGTGCCGGACGCAGTGTTATGAACACTGAAGCTTTCTTT.

This clone showed up just a few times. In nucleotides, the CDR3 is TGTGCCACCAGCATAGCTCGGGACAGACAAGCTTTCTTT. It specifies CATSIARDRQAFF. V gene TRBV15 combines with J gene TRBJ1-1, with 7 bases identical to TRBD1. The CDR3 contains 13 residues. The germline gives CDR1 LNHNV, CDR2 YYDKDF (reference sequence). V gave up 4 bases and J gave up 9 bases; unmatched junction bases: 8. The full variable domain, in which reference TRBV15 and TRBJ1-1 provide the parts outside the CDR3, is DAMVIQNPRYQVTQFGKPVTLSCSQTLNHNVMYWYQQKSSQAPKLLFHYYDKDFNNEADTPDNFQSRRPNTSFCFLDIRSPGLGDTAMYLCATSIARDRQAFFGQGTRLTVV.

The chain couples TRBV7-9 to TRBJ2-4; a weak D match, TRBD1 (5 bases). The CDR3 length is 16 residues. V lost 7 bases, J lost 2 bases, and 18 bases lay in between. Germline V gene lookup returns CDR1 SEHNR and CDR2 FQNEAQ (reference sequence). The CDR3 here is CASNFGRGLTKNIQYF. In DNA, the CDR3 is TGTGCCAGCAACTTTGGAAGGGGCCTGACCAAAAACATTCAGTACTTC.

The sample holds a few counts of this clone. The chain carries TRBV28 and TRBJ2-1; D might be TRBD2 (6 bases). The CDR3 has 15 residues. Germline V CDR1 and CDR2: MDHEN, SYDVKM. With 3 bases removed from V and 3 bases from J, the gap between germline ends came to 12 bases. The CDR3 loop reads CASSFRDSFYNEQFF. CDR3 nucleotide sequence: TGTGCCAGCAGTTTCAGGGACTCCTTCTACAATGAGCAGTTCTTC.

The rearrangement joins TRBV23-1 to TRBJ2-7; 7 bases fit TRBD2. TRBV23-1 is an ORF; its function is uncertain. The CDR3 length is 12 residues. V shed 11 bases, J shed 4 bases, and the junction held 8 bases outside the gene matches. The CDR3 is CAGRESIYEQYV. As DNA, the CDR3 is TGCGCCGGGCGGGAGAGTATATACGAGCAGTACGTC.

This clone has a handful of counts. V and J are TRBV30 and TRBJ1-1; D unresolved. Germline V gives CDR1 GTSNPN, CDR2 SVGIG (reference sequence). The CDR3 runs to 12 residues. Deletions cut 1 base from V and 4 bases from J, with 7 bases between. The CDR3, as DNA: TGTGCCTGGAGTGCCGGGAGCACTGAAGCTTTCTTT. Translation gives CAWSAGSTEAFF.

The chain recombines TRBV9 with TRBJ1-1; D is perhaps TRBD1 (6 bases). Trimming stripped 2 bases from V and 3 bases from J, with 11 bases between. This CDR3 is built from 14 residues. Germline V lookup: CDR1 SGDLS, CDR2 YYNGEE. The CDR3 region is CASSVYRDHTEAFF. The CDR3 DNA follows: TGTGCCAGCAGCGTCTACAGGGATCACACTGAAGCTTTCTTT.

Only a few counts were recorded for this clone. J is TRBJ2-7 and V is TRBV30; D remains unclear. Germline V gives CDR1 GTSNPN, CDR2 SVGIG (reference sequence). Trimming removed 2 bases from V and 1 base from J, with 6 bases in between. This CDR3 contains 12 residues. This chain's CDR3 is CAWSRASYEQYV. As DNA, the CDR3 is TGTGCCTGGAGTCGGGCTTCCTACGAGCAGTACGTC.

The rearrangement links TRBV6-6 to TRBJ2-7; D is unclear. The CDR3 length is 12 residues. V was pared by 2 bases and J by 2 bases, with 4 bases between. Looked up from germline, CDR1 is MNHNY and CDR2 is SVGAGI (reference sequence). CDR3 sequence (DNA): TGTGCCAGCAGTTACACGGCCTACGAGCAGTACTTC. This translates into CASSYTAYEQYF.

This clone appeared a few times. The chain combines TRBV18 with TRBJ2-5, with D perhaps TRBD1 (5 bases). The CDR3 extends over 14 amino acids. Germline values: CDR1 KGHSH, CDR2 LQKENI. V shed 2 bases and J shed 3 bases, with 10 bases lying between them. The CDR3 DNA sequence: TGTGCCAGCTCACCAAGTGGGGCGAAAGAGACCCAGTACTTC. Translated: CASSPSGAKETQYF.

This clone has a count of ten or more. This sequence joins TRBV29-1 and TRBJ2-5; TRBD1 is a possible D gene (7 bases). Germline V CDR1 and CDR2: SQVTM, ANQGSEA. The CDR3 has 13 amino acids. Between the trimmed V and J ends, which lost 6 bases and 3 bases, there was a span of 14 bases. The CDR3 region is CSVATGTEETQYF. The CDR3 DNA reads TGCAGCGTCGCGACAGGGACTGAAGAGACCCAGTACTTC.

This clone was detected a few times. This sequence joins TRBV4-3 and TRBJ2-1; TRBD2 matches at 12 bases. The V segment lost 0 bases and the J segment 7 bases; nucleotides outside the gene matches: 1. Germline CDR1 is LGHNA and CDR2 is YSLEER. There are 15 residues in the CDR3. DNA for the CDR3: TGCGCCAGCAGCCAAGACGGACTAGCGGGGAATGAGCAGTTCTTC. Translated: CASSQDGLAGNEQFF.

Only one count was recorded for this clone. The chain combines TRBV18 with TRBJ2-1, with D possibly TRBD1 on 5 matching bases. Per the germline V gene, CDR1 is KGHSH and CDR2 is LQKENI. V was clipped by 3 bases and J by 14 bases, with 17 bases between them. This CDR3 contains 13 residues. In nucleotides, the CDR3 is TGTGCCAGCTCACCGACGGTACAGGATTTTGAGTTCTTC. It yields the protein CASSPTVQDFEFF.

There are a few counts of this clone. The rearrangement uses TRBV7-3 and TRBJ2-5; D call uncertain. The V and J ends lost 0 bases and 5 bases respectively, with 10 bases between them. The CDR3 is made up of 14 amino acids. CDR1 is SGHTA and CDR2 is FQGTGA in the germline V gene. The CDR3 here is CASSLTQMGETQYF. DNA of the CDR3: TGTGCCAGCAGCTTAACGCAGATGGGGGAGACCCAGTACTTC.

This clone has just a few counts. The genes are TRBV11-2 and TRBJ2-7; D is undetermined. V was cut by 5 bases and J by 4 bases, with 9 bases left in between. The CDR3 contains 12 residues. The germline V gene encodes CDR1 SGHAT and CDR2 FQNNGV. The CDR3 protein is CASSPPRYEQYF. DNA of the CDR3: TGTGCCAGCAGCCCCCCGAGGTACGAGCAGTACTTC.

There are a few counts of this clone. V and J are TRBV10-3 and TRBJ2-7; D is undetermined. In germline, CDR1 is ENHRY, CDR2 SYGVKD. This CDR3 region has 13 residues. Trimming stripped 4 bases from V and 7 bases from J, with 14 bases between. CDR3 sequence (DNA): TGTGCCATCAGTGGAGTCACTCCTATGGAGCAGTACTTC. It is translated as CAISGVTPMEQYF.